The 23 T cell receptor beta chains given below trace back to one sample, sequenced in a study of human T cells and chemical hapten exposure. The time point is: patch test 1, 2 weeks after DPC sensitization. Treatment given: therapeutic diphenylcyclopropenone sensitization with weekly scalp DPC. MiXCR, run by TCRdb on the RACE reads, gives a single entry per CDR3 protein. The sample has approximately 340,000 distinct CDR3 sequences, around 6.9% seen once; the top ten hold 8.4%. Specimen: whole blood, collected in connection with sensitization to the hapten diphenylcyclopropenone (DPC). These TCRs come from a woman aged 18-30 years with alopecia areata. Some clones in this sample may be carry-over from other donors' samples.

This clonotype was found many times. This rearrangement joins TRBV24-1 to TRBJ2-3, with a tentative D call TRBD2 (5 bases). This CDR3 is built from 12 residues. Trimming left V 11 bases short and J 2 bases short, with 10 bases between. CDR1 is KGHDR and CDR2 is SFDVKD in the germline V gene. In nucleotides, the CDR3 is TGTGCCATCCGCGGGCCCACAGATACGCAGTATTTT. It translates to CAIRGPTDTQYF.

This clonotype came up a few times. CDR3 sequence: CASSFAAGSTEAFF. In DNA form, the CDR3 reads TGCGCCAGCAGCTTTGCAGCGGGGAGCACTGAAGCTTTCTTT. The V call is TRBV5-1, the J call TRBJ1-1; D gene unclear. Germline CDR1 reads SGHRS; CDR2 reads YFSETQ. The V end was cut by 2 bases, the J end by 4 bases, with 12 bases between. The CDR3 is 14 amino acids.

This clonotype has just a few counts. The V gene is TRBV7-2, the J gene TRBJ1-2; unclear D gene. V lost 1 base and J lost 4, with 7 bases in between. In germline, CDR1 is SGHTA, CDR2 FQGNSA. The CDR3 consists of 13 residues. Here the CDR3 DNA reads TGTGCCAGCAGCTTAGGGGAATCCTATGGCTACACCTTC. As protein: CASSLGESYGYTF.

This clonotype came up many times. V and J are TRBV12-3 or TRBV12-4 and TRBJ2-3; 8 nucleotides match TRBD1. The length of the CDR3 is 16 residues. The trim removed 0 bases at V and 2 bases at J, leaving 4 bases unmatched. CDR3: CASSLAGQGATDTQYF. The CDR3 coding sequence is TGTGCCAGCAGTTTAGCCGGACAGGGCGCCACAGATACGCAGTATTTT.

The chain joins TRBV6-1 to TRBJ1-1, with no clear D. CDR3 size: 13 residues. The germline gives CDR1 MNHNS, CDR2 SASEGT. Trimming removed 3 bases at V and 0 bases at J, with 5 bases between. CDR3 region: CASSDFLNTEAFF. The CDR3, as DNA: TGTGCCAGCAGTGATTTCCTGAACACTGAAGCTTTCTTT.

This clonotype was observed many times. DNA for the CDR3: TGTGCCAGCAGCTTAGCGGGCAGTGAAAAACTGTTTTTT. Encoded protein: CASSLAGSEKLFF. This chain links TRBV7-9 with TRBJ1-4; D is unresolved. V was pared by 0 bases and J by 7 bases, with 6 bases between. The germline CDR1 and CDR2 sequences are SEHNR and FQNEAQ (reference sequence). The CDR3 has 13 residues.

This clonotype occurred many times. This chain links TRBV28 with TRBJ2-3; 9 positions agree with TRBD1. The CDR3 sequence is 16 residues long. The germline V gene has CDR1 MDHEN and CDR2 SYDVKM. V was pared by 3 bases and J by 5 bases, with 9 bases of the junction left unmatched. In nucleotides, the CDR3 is TGTGCCAGCAGTTTTTGGGACAGGGTTAAAGGAGATACGCAGTATTTT. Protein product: CASSFWDRVKGDTQYF.

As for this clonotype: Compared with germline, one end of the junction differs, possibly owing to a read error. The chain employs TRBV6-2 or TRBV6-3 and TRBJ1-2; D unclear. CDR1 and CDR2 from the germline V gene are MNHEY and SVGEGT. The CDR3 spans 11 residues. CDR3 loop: CASSRAEEPQF. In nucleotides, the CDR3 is TGTGCCAGCAGCCGCGCTGAGGAGCCGCAATTC.

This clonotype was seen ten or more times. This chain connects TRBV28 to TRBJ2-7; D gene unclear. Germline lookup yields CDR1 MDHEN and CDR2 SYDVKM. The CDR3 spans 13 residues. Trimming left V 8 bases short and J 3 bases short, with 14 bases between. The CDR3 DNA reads TGTGCCAGCCTCGACGGCACGGACTACGAGCAGTACTTC. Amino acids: CASLDGTDYEQYF.

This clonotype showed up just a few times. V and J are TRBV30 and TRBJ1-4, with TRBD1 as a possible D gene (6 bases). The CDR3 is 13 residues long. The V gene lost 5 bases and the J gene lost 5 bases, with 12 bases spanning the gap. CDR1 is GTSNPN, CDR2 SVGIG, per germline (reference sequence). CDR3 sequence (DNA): TGTGCCTGGGCGGGACAAAAAAATGAAAAACTGTTTTTT. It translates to CAWAGQKNEKLFF.

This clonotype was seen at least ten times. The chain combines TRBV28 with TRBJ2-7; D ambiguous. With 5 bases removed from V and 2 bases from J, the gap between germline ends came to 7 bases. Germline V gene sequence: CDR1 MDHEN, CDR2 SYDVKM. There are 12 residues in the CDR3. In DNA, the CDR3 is TGTGCCAGCAGTACGACAACCTACGAGCAGTACTTC. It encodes CASSTTTYEQYF.

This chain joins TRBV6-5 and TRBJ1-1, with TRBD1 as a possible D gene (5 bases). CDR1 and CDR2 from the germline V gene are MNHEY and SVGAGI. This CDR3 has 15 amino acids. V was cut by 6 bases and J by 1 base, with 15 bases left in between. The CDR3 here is CASRARGSRNTEAFF. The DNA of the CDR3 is TGTGCCAGCAGGGCAAGGGGAAGTCGGAACACTGAAGCTTTCTTT.

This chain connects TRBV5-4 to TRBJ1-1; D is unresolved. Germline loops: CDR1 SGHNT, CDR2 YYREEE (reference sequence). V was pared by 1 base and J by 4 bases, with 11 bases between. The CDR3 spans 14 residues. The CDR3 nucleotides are TGTGCCAGCAGCTTGCAAGGCTATACCACTGAAGCTTTCTTT. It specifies CASSLQGYTTEAFF.

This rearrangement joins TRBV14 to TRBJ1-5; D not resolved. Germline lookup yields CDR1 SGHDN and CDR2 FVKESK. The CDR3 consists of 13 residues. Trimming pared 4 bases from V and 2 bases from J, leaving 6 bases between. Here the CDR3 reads CASSPSRNQPQHF. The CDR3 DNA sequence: TGTGCCAGCAGCCCAAGCCGCAATCAGCCCCAGCATTTT.

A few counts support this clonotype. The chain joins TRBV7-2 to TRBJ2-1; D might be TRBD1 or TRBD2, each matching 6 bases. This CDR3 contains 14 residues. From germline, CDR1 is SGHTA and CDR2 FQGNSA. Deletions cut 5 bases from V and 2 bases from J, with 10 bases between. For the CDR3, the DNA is TGTGCCAGCAGCCCGGGGGCACCCTACAATGAGCAGTTCTTC. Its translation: CASSPGAPYNEQFF.

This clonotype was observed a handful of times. Written as DNA, the CDR3 is TGTGCCAGCAGCCCAACCCTCGGGACAGTTAACAATAATTCACCCCTCCACTTT. Residues: CASSPTLGTVNNNSPLHF. The chain uses TRBV4-2 and TRBJ1-6, with 7 positions matching TRBD1. The length of the CDR3 is 18 residues. V gave up 4 bases and J gave up 5 bases; unmatched junction bases: 14. Germline V gene data show CDR1 as LGHNA and CDR2 as YNFKEQ.

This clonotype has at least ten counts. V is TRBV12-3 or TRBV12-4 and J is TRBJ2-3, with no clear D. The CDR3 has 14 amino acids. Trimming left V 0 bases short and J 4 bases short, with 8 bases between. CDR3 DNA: TGTGCCAGCAGTTTAGCGCCTCGGTCAGATACGCAGTATTTT. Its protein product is CASSLAPRSDTQYF.

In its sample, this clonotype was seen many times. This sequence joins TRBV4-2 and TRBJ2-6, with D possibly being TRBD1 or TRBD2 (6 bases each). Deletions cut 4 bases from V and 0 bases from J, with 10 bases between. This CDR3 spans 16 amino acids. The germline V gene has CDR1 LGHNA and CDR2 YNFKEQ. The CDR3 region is CASSPEGGSGANVLTF. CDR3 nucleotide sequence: TGTGCCAGCAGCCCGGAGGGGGGCTCTGGGGCCAACGTCCTGACTTTC.

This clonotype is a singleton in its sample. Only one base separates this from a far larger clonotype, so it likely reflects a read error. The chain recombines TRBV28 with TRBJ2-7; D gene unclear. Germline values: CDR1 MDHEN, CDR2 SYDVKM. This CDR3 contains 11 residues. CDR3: CASSSPYELYF. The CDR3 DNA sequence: TGTGCCAGCAGTTCTCCCTACGAGCTGTACTTC.

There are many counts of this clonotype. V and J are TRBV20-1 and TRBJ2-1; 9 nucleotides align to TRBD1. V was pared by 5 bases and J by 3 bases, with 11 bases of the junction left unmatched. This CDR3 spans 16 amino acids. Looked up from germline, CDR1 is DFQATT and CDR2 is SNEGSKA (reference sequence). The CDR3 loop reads CSAFVPGQGSYNEQFF. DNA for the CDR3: TGCAGTGCTTTCGTTCCGGGACAGGGAAGCTACAATGAGCAGTTCTTC.

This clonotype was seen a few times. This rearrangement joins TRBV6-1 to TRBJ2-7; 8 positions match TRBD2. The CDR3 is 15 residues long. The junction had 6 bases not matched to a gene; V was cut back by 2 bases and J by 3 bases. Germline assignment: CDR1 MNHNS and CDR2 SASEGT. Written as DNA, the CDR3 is TGTGCCAGCAGTGAATTCGGGGGGGGAGGCTACGAGCAGTACTTC. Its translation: CASSEFGGGGYEQYF.

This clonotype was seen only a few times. CDR3 in amino acids: CASSPGGAGAPETQYF. DNA for the CDR3: TGTGCCAGCAGTCCCGGTGGAGCGGGGGCCCCAGAGACCCAGTACTTC. This sequence joins TRBV12-3 or TRBV12-4 and TRBJ2-5, with 8 bases fitting TRBD2. The CDR3 is made up of 16 amino acids. Trimming removed 5 bases from V and 4 bases from J; junction bases left unmatched: 12.

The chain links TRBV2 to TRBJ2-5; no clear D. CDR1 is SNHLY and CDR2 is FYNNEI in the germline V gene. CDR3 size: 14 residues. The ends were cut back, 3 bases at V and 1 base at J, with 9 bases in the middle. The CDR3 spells CASSEGLSQETQYF. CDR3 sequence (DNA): TGTGCCAGCAGTGAGGGCCTGAGCCAAGAGACCCAGTACTTC.